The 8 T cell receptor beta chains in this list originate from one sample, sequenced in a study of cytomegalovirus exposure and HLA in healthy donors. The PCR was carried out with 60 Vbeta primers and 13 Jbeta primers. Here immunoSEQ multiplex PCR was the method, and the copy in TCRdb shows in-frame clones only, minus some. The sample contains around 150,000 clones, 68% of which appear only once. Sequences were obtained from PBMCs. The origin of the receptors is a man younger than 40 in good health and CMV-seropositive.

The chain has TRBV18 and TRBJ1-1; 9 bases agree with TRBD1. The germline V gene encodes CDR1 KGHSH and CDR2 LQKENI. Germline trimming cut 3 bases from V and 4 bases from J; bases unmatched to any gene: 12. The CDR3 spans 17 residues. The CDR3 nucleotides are TGTGCCAGCTCACCTGGGGACAGGGCCGGTCCTGGCACTGAAGCTTTCTTT. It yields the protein CASSPGDRAGPGTEAFF.

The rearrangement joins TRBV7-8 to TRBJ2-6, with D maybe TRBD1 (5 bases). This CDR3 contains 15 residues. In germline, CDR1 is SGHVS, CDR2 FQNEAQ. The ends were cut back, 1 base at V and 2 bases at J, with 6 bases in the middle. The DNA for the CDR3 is TGTGCCAGCAGCTTAGGGGGCGCTGGGGCCAACGTCCTGACTTTC. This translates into CASSLGGAGANVLTF.

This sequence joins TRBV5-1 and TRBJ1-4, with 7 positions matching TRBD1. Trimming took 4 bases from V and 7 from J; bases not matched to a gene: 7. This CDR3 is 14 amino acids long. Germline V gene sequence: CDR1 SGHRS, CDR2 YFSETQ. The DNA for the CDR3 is TGCGCCAGCAGCAACCCGACAGGGAGTGAAAAACTGTTTTTT. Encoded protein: CASSNPTGSEKLFF.

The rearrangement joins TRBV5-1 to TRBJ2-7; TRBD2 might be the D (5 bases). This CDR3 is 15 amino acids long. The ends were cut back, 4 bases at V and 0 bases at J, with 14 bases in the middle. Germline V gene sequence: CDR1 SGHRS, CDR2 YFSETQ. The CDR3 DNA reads TGCGCCAGCAGCGAATCGACTGGACTCTCCTACGAGCAGTACTTC. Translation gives CASSESTGLSYEQYF.

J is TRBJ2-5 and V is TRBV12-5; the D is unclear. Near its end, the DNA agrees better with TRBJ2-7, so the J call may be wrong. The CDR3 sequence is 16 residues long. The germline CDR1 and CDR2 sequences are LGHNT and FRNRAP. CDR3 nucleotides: TGTGCTAGTGGTTTGGCACAGAACCCGTCAGGACACGAGCAGTACTTC. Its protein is CASGLAQNPSGHEQYF.

This CDR3 reads CASSLGGPTYEQYF. The CDR3 DNA reads as TGCGCCAGCAGCTTGGGGGGGCCGACCTACGAGCAGTACTTC. V and J are TRBV5-1 and TRBJ2-7; D is possibly TRBD1 (6 bases). This CDR3 has 14 residues. V was cut by 0 bases and J by 2 bases, with 9 bases left in between. Per germline, CDR1 SGHRS and CDR2 YFSETQ. Using reference TRBV5-1 and TRBJ2-7 for the parts outside the CDR3, the full variable domain is KAGVTQTPRYLIKTRGQQVTLSCSPISGHRSVSWYQQTPGQGLQFLFEYFSETQRNKGNFPGRFSGRQFSNSRSEMNVSTLELGDSALYLCASSLGGPTYEQYFGPGTRLTVT.

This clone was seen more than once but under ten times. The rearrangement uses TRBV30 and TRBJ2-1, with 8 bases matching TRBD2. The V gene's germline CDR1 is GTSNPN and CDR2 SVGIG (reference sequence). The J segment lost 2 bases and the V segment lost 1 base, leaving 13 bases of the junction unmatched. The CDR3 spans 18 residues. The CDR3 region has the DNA TGTGCCTGGAGTGGGCTAGCGGAGGACGGGGGGGCCTACAATGAGCAGTTCTTC. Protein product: CAWSGLAEDGGAYNEQFF.

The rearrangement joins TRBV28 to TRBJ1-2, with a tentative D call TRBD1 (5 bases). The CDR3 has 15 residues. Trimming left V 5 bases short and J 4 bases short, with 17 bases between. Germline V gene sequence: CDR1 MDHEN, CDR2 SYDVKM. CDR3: CASSRDSELFYGYTF. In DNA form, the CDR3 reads TGTGCCAGCAGTCGCGACAGCGAATTATTCTATGGCTACACCTTC.